This T cell receptor (beta chain) was captured by sequencing in a study of cytomegalovirus exposure and HLA in healthy donors. A multiplex PCR was run with 60 Vbeta primers and 13 Jbeta primers. Produced via immunoSEQ multiplex PCR; TCRdb's table is partial and in-frame only. The table lists 200,000 or so clones, about 83% of them singletons, with roughly 1.3% in the top ten. Whole-study results and caveats: Despite most TCR sequences being rare, some public TCRs occurred in many donors.

Concerning this clone itself: Antigen specificity is unknown.

This TCR derives from a girl aged 5-17 years in good health and CMV-seronegative. What was sequenced was PBMCs.

CDR3: CASQKFMGVWDKHTYGYTF. CDR3 bases: TGTGCCAGCCAAAAGTTTATGGGGGTGTGGGACAAGCATACTTATGGCTACACCTTC. The chain joins TRBV28 to TRBJ1-2; possibly TRBD1 for D (6 bases). Trimming took off 8 bases at V and 5 bases at J, with 33 bases between the two ends. Germline V gene data show CDR1 as MDHEN and CDR2 as SYDVKM. The CDR3 totals 19 residues.